Each of the 2 T cell receptor beta chains below was sequenced from the same sample in a study of blood T cell repertoires in COVID-19. The assay was immunoSEQ multiplex PCR, and TCRdb's table has in-frame clones only and misses some. The table has 200,000 to 250,000 clones, roughly 90% seen once; the top ten hold 2.7%. Sequences were obtained from peripheral blood. These TCRs come from a woman in her sixties or seventies with acute or convalescent COVID-19.

The gene calls are TRBV23-1 and TRBJ2-1; 10 nucleotides match TRBD1. TRBV23-1 is an open reading frame whose function is uncertain. V was pared by 7 bases and J by 2 bases, with 2 bases of the junction left unmatched. The CDR3 is made up of 14 amino acids. In nucleotides, the CDR3 is TGCGCCAGCACGACAGGGGGCCCCTACAATGAGCAGTTCTTC. It codes for CASTTGGPYNEQFF.

This chain joins TRBV19 and TRBJ1-1; D not resolved. The ends were cut back, 9 bases at V and 1 base at J, with 15 bases in the middle. CDR3 size: 14 residues. Germline V gene lookup returns CDR1 LNHDA and CDR2 SQIVND (reference sequence). CDR3 nucleotide sequence: TGTGCCAGCCGACCCTGGGGAGGGAACACTGAAGCTTTCTTT. Protein sequence: CASRPWGGNTEAFF.